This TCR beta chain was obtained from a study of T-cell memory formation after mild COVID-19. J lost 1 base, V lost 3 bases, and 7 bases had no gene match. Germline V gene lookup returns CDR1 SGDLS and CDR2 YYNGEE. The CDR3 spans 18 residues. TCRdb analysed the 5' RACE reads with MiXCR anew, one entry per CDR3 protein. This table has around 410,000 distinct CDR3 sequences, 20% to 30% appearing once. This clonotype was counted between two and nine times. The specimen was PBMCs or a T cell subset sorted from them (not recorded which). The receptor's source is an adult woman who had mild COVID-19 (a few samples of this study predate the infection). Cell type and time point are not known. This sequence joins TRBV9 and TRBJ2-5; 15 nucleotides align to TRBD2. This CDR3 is CASSAGTSGGRFQETQYF. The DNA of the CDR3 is TGTGCCAGCAGCGCCGGGACTAGCGGGGGGAGGTTCCAAGAGACCCAGTACTTC.